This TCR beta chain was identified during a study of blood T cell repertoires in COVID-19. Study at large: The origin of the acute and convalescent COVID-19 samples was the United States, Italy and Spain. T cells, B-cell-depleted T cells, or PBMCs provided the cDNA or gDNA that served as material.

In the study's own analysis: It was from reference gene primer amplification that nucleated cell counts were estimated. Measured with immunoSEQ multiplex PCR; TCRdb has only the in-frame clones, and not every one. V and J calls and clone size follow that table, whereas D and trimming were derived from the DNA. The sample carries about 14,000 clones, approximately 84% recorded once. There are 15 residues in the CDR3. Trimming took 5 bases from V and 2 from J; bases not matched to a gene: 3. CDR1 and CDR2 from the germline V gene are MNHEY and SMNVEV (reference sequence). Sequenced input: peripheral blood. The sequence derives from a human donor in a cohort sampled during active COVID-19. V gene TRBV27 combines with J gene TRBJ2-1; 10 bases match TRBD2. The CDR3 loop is CASSRGLAAYNEQFF. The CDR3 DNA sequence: TGTGCCAGCAGTCGTGGACTAGCGGCCTACAATGAGCAGTTCTTC.